This T cell receptor beta chain emerged from a study of T cell responses to AZD1222 COVID-19 vaccine. TCRdb's copy holds only in-frame clones and misses some; the assay was immunoSEQ multiplex PCR. The data hold about 140,000 clones, with over 75% observed a single time. This CDR3 is 14 amino acids long. Germline V CDR1 and CDR2: MGHDK, SYGVNS. V dropped 7 bases and J dropped 2; count of bases not matched to a gene: 6. The chain combines TRBV25-1 with TRBJ2-7, with 9 bases that match TRBD1. The sequencing here drew on peripheral blood, taken on day 0 of AZD1222 vaccination. The clonotype comes from an adult in good health. In nucleotides, the CDR3 is TGTGCCAGCACCCCGGGACAGGGCACCTACGAGCAGTACTTC. Residues: CASTPGQGTYEQYF.